These T cell receptor beta chains were read from a single sample in a study of T cells in Graves' hyperthyroidism and ophthalmopathy. TCRdb re-called the multiplex PCR reads with MiXCR, one entry per CDR3 protein. The sample includes roughly 170,000 distinct CDR3 sequences, 9.4% of them seen just once. Material for sequencing was blood. These receptors originate from a woman aged 18-35 years with Graves' hyperthyroidism that later progressed to Graves' ophthalmopathy. Each CDR3 is given with its conserved first and last residue. The order of the fields is V gene, clone size, J gene, D gene, CDR3 DNA, CDR3 protein. A D gene is named only where the DNA matches it firmly. Clone size, where shown, is once, few, many, or a class for clones that have expanded.

V gene: TRBV20-1
clone size: many
J gene: TRBJ1-2
D gene: .
CDR3 DNA: TGCAGTGCTAGAGCGACGACAGGTTCGGACCTCTATGGCTACACCTTC
CDR3 protein: CSARATTGSDLYGYTF

V gene: TRBV30
clone size: .
J gene: TRBJ1-6
D gene: TRBD1
CDR3 DNA: TGTGCCGGGGACAGGAATAATTCACCCCTCCACTTT
CDR3 protein: CAGDRNNSPLHF

V gene: TRBV2
clone size: many
J gene: TRBJ1-5
D gene: .
CDR3 DNA: TGTGCCAGCACCAACCAGGGGAGCAATCAGCCCCAGCATTTT
CDR3 protein: CASTNQGSNQPQHF

V gene: TRBV19
clone size: few
J gene: TRBJ2-7
D gene: TRBD2
CDR3 DNA: TGTGCCAGTAGTCGGGCCGGGAGGGCGAGCTCCTACGAGCAGTACTTC
CDR3 protein: CASSRAGRASSYEQYF

V gene: TRBV10-3
clone size: many
J gene: TRBJ1-6
D gene: TRBD1
CDR3 DNA: TGTGCCACGGGACAGGTTTATTCACCCCTCCACTTT
CDR3 protein: CATGQVYSPLHF

V gene: TRBV11-2
clone size: many
J gene: TRBJ1-3
D gene: TRBD1
CDR3 DNA: TGTGCCAGCAGCTCCATCAGGGGGAGAGGAAACACCATATATTTT
CDR3 protein: CASSSIRGRGNTIYF

V gene: TRBV7-2
clone size: many
J gene: TRBJ2-2
D gene: .
CDR3 DNA: TGTGCCAGCAGCATACGGCGGACCACCGGGGAGCTGTTTTTT
CDR3 protein: CASSIRRTTGELFF

V gene: TRBV29-1
clone size: many
J gene: TRBJ2-7
D gene: .
CDR3 DNA: TGCAGCGTTGCTATCGCATCCTACGAGCAGTACTTC
CDR3 protein: CSVAIASYEQYF

V gene: TRBV5-1
clone size: .
J gene: TRBJ2-5
D gene: .
CDR3 DNA: TGCGCCAGCAGCTTCCGGGGCAGGGACGAGACCCAGTACTTC
CDR3 protein: CASSFRGRDETQYF

V gene: TRBV7-9
clone size: many
J gene: TRBJ1-1
D gene: TRBD1
CDR3 DNA: TGTGCCAGCAGCTACAGACAGGGGAACACTGAAGCTTTCTTT
CDR3 protein: CASSYRQGNTEAFF

V gene: TRBV30
clone size: .
J gene: TRBJ1-1
D gene: .
CDR3 DNA: TGTGCCTGGGCCCGGGACACGGGTGGGAACACTGAAGCTTTCTTT
CDR3 protein: CAWARDTGGNTEAFF

V gene: TRBV7-9
clone size: .
J gene: TRBJ2-7
D gene: .
CDR3 DNA: TGTGCCAGCAGCACCACAGGGAGAAACGTCCCCTACGAGCAGTACTTC
CDR3 protein: CASSTTGRNVPYEQYF

V gene: TRBV12-3/TRBV12-4
clone size: few
J gene: TRBJ2-2
D gene: .
CDR3 DNA: TGTGCCAGCAGTTGGGATTCGGCATCGACAGTTATCAACACCGGGGAGCTGTTTTTT
CDR3 protein: CASSWDSASTVINTGELFF

V gene: TRBV24-1
clone size: many
J gene: TRBJ2-1
D gene: .
CDR3 DNA: TGTGCCACCAGTGAGATTACAGGAGAAGAGCAGTTCTTC
CDR3 protein: CATSEITGEEQFF

V gene: TRBV4-2
clone size: many
J gene: TRBJ1-1
D gene: TRBD1
CDR3 DNA: TGTGCCAGCAGCCCGATGACAGGGGACATGAACACTGAAGCTTTCTTT
CDR3 protein: CASSPMTGDMNTEAFF

V gene: TRBV20-1
clone size: many
J gene: TRBJ2-5
D gene: TRBD2
CDR3 DNA: TGCAGTGCCTTGCGAGGGGGAGCGGGAGGGCCCCCAGAGACCCAGTACTTC
CDR3 protein: CSALRGGAGGPPETQYF

V gene: TRBV20-1
clone size: many
J gene: TRBJ2-3
D gene: .
CDR3 DNA: TGCAGTGCTAGAGATTTGGGGGGTTCTCCAGATACGCAGTATTTT
CDR3 protein: CSARDLGGSPDTQYF

V gene: TRBV10-3
clone size: many
J gene: TRBJ2-7
D gene: .
CDR3 DNA: TGTGCCATCACAGCCCAGCCTGACTCCTACGAGCAGTACTTC
CDR3 protein: CAITAQPDSYEQYF

V gene: TRBV7-9
clone size: many
J gene: TRBJ2-2
D gene: .
CDR3 DNA: TGTGCCAGCAGAGCCGGGACTCCAACCGGGGAGCTGTTTTTT
CDR3 protein: CASRAGTPTGELFF

V gene: TRBV20-1
clone size: many
J gene: TRBJ2-3
D gene: .
CDR3 DNA: TGCAGTGCTAGGGTCATCCCAGATACGCAGTATTTT
CDR3 protein: CSARVIPDTQYF

V gene: TRBV7-9
clone size: few
J gene: TRBJ1-6
D gene: TRBD1
CDR3 DNA: TGTGCCAGCAGCAGCCGGACAGGGATGGGTTCACCCCTCCACTTT
CDR3 protein: CASSSRTGMGSPLHF

V gene: TRBV30
clone size: many
J gene: TRBJ2-7
D gene: .
CDR3 DNA: TGTGCCTGGGGGAGCTCCTACGAGCAGTACTTC
CDR3 protein: CAWGSSYEQYF

V gene: TRBV6-5
clone size: few
J gene: TRBJ2-4
D gene: .
CDR3 DNA: TGTGCCAGCAGTTACTCGAATCCGGGGCTAGCCAAAAACATTCAGTACTTC
CDR3 protein: CASSYSNPGLAKNIQYF

V gene: TRBV30
clone size: many
J gene: TRBJ1-1
D gene: .
CDR3 DNA: TGTGCCTGGAGAATTCGGGGGAACACTGAAGCTTTCTTT
CDR3 protein: CAWRIRGNTEAFF

V gene: TRBV28
clone size: many
J gene: TRBJ2-5
D gene: .
CDR3 DNA: TGTGCCAGCAGTTCCCGACAGGAGAAGACCCAGTACTTC
CDR3 protein: CASSSRQEKTQYF

V gene: TRBV20-1
clone size: many
J gene: TRBJ1-1
D gene: .
CDR3 DNA: TGCAGTGCTATGCAGGGTGAGACTGAAGCTTTCTTT
CDR3 protein: CSAMQGETEAFF

V gene: TRBV11-2
clone size: many
J gene: TRBJ1-2
D gene: TRBD1
CDR3 DNA: TGTGCCAGCAGCCCTACAGGGGCGGCTAACTATGGCTACACCTTC
CDR3 protein: CASSPTGAANYGYTF

V gene: TRBV18
clone size: few
J gene: TRBJ1-4
D gene: .
CDR3 DNA: TGTGCCAGCTCACCACTCCGAGCAACTAATGAAAAACTGTTTTTT
CDR3 protein: CASSPLRATNEKLFF

V gene: TRBV19
clone size: .
J gene: TRBJ1-5
D gene: TRBD1
CDR3 DNA: TGTGCCAGTATCGAAGGGGGCCCAGTTGGCAATCAGCCCCAGCATTTT
CDR3 protein: CASIEGGPVGNQPQHF

V gene: TRBV2
clone size: .
J gene: TRBJ2-7
D gene: TRBD2
CDR3 DNA: TGTGCCAGCAGTGAGCTAGCGGGGGCCATCTACGAGCAGTACTTC
CDR3 protein: CASSELAGAIYEQYF

V gene: TRBV24-1
clone size: many
J gene: TRBJ2-3
D gene: .
CDR3 DNA: TGTGCCACCAGTGATTTGCGTAGCGGCCCAGATACGCAGTATTTT
CDR3 protein: CATSDLRSGPDTQYF

V gene: TRBV18
clone size: many
J gene: TRBJ1-1
D gene: .
CDR3 DNA: TGTGCCAGCTCACCACCTTCGGGGAACCCTGAAGCTTTCTTT
CDR3 protein: CASSPPSGNPEAFF

V gene: TRBV14
clone size: few
J gene: TRBJ1-5
D gene: .
CDR3 DNA: TGTGCCAGCAGCCAATCGGGCAATCAGCCCCAGCATTTT
CDR3 protein: CASSQSGNQPQHF

V gene: TRBV12-3/TRBV12-4
clone size: many
J gene: TRBJ2-1
D gene: TRBD2
CDR3 DNA: TGTGCCAGCAGTTTAGGTAGAGAGCGGGAGGCAGGGTACAATGAGCAGTTCTTC
CDR3 protein: CASSLGREREAGYNEQFF

V gene: TRBV3-1
clone size: many
J gene: TRBJ1-6
D gene: .
CDR3 DNA: TGTGCCAGCAGCCCAGCAGCCCCCAAATCTTCACCCCTCCACTTT
CDR3 protein: CASSPAAPKSSPLHF

V gene: TRBV11-1
clone size: many
J gene: TRBJ1-1
D gene: .
CDR3 DNA: TGTGCCAGCAGCCTACGACATAATACGAGAACTGAAGCTTTCTTT
CDR3 protein: CASSLRHNTRTEAFF

V gene: TRBV7-9
clone size: many
J gene: TRBJ2-1
D gene: .
CDR3 DNA: TGTGCCAGCAGCTTGAGCGGAGACAATGAGCAGTTCTTC
CDR3 protein: CASSLSGDNEQFF

V gene: TRBV5-1
clone size: many
J gene: TRBJ2-3
D gene: .
CDR3 DNA: TGCGCCAGCAGCTTGGACGCGGGTGGCGGTACGCAGTATTTT
CDR3 protein: CASSLDAGGGTQYF

V gene: TRBV5-5
clone size: many
J gene: TRBJ2-6
D gene: .
CDR3 DNA: TGTGCCAGCAGCCCAGGGATCTCTGGGGCCAACGTCCTGACTTTC
CDR3 protein: CASSPGISGANVLTF

V gene: TRBV11-1
clone size: many
J gene: TRBJ2-5
D gene: .
CDR3 DNA: TGTGCCAGCAGCTTAGGTGGAGGGCCGGAGGAGACCCAGTACTTC
CDR3 protein: CASSLGGGPEETQYF

V gene: TRBV6-5
clone size: .
J gene: TRBJ2-5
D gene: TRBD2
CDR3 DNA: TGTGCCAGCAGTTACTCGCCTTGGCGGGGGGGCAGGGAGACCCAGTACTTC
CDR3 protein: CASSYSPWRGGRETQYF

V gene: TRBV5-1
clone size: many
J gene: TRBJ2-7
D gene: TRBD2
CDR3 DNA: TGCGCCAGCAGCTCGCGACTAGCGGGAGACTACGAGCAGTACTTC
CDR3 protein: CASSSRLAGDYEQYF

V gene: TRBV3-1
clone size: .
J gene: TRBJ2-7
D gene: TRBD1
CDR3 DNA: TGTGCCAGCAGCCAACTCGGACAGGGCAAGCCCTACGAGCAGTACTTC
CDR3 protein: CASSQLGQGKPYEQYF

V gene: TRBV11-3
clone size: many
J gene: TRBJ1-1
D gene: TRBD1
CDR3 DNA: TGTGCCAGCAGCAAAAGACAGGGTGAAGCTTTCTTT
CDR3 protein: CASSKRQGEAFF

V gene: TRBV3-1
clone size: once
J gene: TRBJ2-7
D gene: .
CDR3 DNA: TGTGCCAGCAGCCAAGTCTTCACAGCCGAGCAGTACTTC
CDR3 protein: CASSQVFTAEQYF

V gene: TRBV12-3/TRBV12-4
clone size: many
J gene: TRBJ1-1
D gene: .
CDR3 DNA: TGTGCCAGCACCGGGGGGCAGTACACTGAAGCTTTCTTT
CDR3 protein: CASTGGQYTEAFF

V gene: TRBV3-1
clone size: .
J gene: TRBJ2-7
D gene: TRBD2
CDR3 DNA: TGTGCCAGCAGCCAAGCAGGACTAGCGGGGACCTACGAGCAGTACTTC
CDR3 protein: CASSQAGLAGTYEQYF

V gene: TRBV2
clone size: many
J gene: TRBJ2-1
D gene: TRBD1
CDR3 DNA: TGTGCCAGCAGTGAACCAGGGGGCGGTGAGCAGTTCTTC
CDR3 protein: CASSEPGGGEQFF